This is a list of T cell receptor beta chains from one sample in a study of T-cell reconstitution after alpha-beta-depleted transplantation in children. TCRdb analysed the PCR reads with MiXCR anew, one entry per CDR3 protein. The data show approximately 300,000 distinct CDR3 sequences, 10% seen once. Sequences were derived from PBMCs, sampled before TCRalphabeta/CD19-depleted stem cell transplant. These receptors were obtained from a boy younger than two with acute myeloid leukemia, due to receive a stem cell transplant. The CDR3 runs from the conserved cysteine through the conserved F or W. A D gene is named only where the DNA matches it firmly. Part of the rows lack a size; the others show once, few, many or a class for expanded clones.

clone size,V gene,CDR3 length,D gene,J gene,CDR3 DNA,CDR3 protein
many,TRBV5-1,17,.,TRBJ2-6,TGCGCCAGCAGCTTGGCGGGACGGCGCTCTGGGGCCAACGTCCTGACTTTC,CASSLAGRRSGANVLTF
many,TRBV28,15,.,TRBJ1-5,TGTGCCAGCAGTTTCGTCCTCTATAGCAATCAGCCCCAGCATTTT,CASSFVLYSNQPQHF
few,TRBV28,16,TRBD2,TRBJ2-7,TGTGCCAGCAGCCCACTACGGACTAGCGGGAGGGCCCAGCAGTACTTC,CASSPLRTSGRAQQYF
many,TRBV4-2,17,TRBD2,TRBJ2-3,TGTGCCAGCAGCCAAGATGGGGCTAGCGGGGGAACAGATACGCAGTATTTT,CASSQDGASGGTDTQYF
many,TRBV6-5,12,.,TRBJ2-7,TGTGCCAGCAGTGACGAACTCTACGAGCAGTACTTC,CASSDELYEQYF
many,TRBV29-1,11,.,TRBJ2-7,TGCAGCGTTGGACAGACCTCCGAGCAGTACTTC,CSVGQTSEQYF
many,TRBV5-1,19,.,TRBJ2-2,TGCGCCAGCAGCTTACTGCCGTCCTTAGAATGGCTAAACACCGGGGAGCTGTTTTTT,CASSLLPSLEWLNTGELFF
many,TRBV27,12,TRBD1,TRBJ1-1,TGTGCCTCCAGGGGGCTAGACACTGAAGCTTTCTTT,CASRGLDTEAFF
many,TRBV4-2,13,.,TRBJ1-3,TGTGCCAGCAGCCAAGTTTCTGGAAACACCATATATTTT,CASSQVSGNTIYF
many,TRBV24-1,12,.,TRBJ2-1,TGTGCCACCAGTGATTTGTACAATGAGCAGTTCTTC,CATSDLYNEQFF
many,TRBV6-5,13,.,TRBJ2-1,TGTGCCAGCCTTCAAAGGGGAACCAATGAGCAGTTCTTC,CASLQRGTNEQFF
many,TRBV5-1,14,TRBD1,TRBJ2-2,TGCGCCAGTCTAAGACAGGGCGGAACCGGGGAGCTGTTTTTT,CASLRQGGTGELFF
few,TRBV20-1,16,TRBD2,TRBJ2-7,TGCAGTGCTAGCGGGCGGGAGGGCCGCAGCTCCTACGAGCAGTACTTC,CSASGREGRSSYEQYF
many,TRBV29-1,11,.,TRBJ1-2,TGCAGCGTTGAACGGGAACGTGGCTACACCTTC,CSVERERGYTF
many,TRBV15,12,TRBD1,TRBJ2-1,TGTGCCACCAGCAGAGGACAGGGGAGGCAGTTCTTC,CATSRGQGRQFF
few,TRBV11-2,18,.,TRBJ2-5,TGTGCCAGCAGCTTAGTGAGTGTGGGAGCGCGAATCCAAGAGACCCAGTACTTC,CASSLVSVGARIQETQYF
.,TRBV11-1,14,.,TRBJ2-1,TGTGCCAGCAGTGGAGAGGGGGGGGCTAATGAGCAGTTCTTC,CASSGEGGANEQFF
.,TRBV11-2,15,TRBD2,TRBJ2-7,TGTGCCTGCAGCTTAGAAGGTAGCGGGAGCTACGAGCAGTACTTC,CACSLEGSGSYEQYF
many,TRBV14,15,TRBD2,TRBJ2-1,TGTGCCAGCAGCGGGACTAGCGGGAGGCCCAATGAGCAGTTCTTC,CASSGTSGRPNEQFF
many,TRBV28,14,.,TRBJ2-2,TGTGCCAGCAGTTACTACCCTAGTGCCGGGGAGCTGTTTTTT,CASSYYPSAGELFF
.,TRBV7-6,16,TRBD1,TRBJ2-7,TGTGCCAGCAGCTTAGCGAAACAGGGGGGCTCCTACGAGCAGTACTTC,CASSLAKQGGSYEQYF
many,TRBV6-4,14,.,TRBJ2-6,TGTGCCAGCAGTGAGCGGTCTGGGGCCAACGTCCTGACTTTC,CASSERSGANVLTF
many,TRBV6-2/TRBV6-3,14,.,TRBJ2-1,TGTGCCAGCAGTTACAAACGAACCTACAATGAGCAGTTCTTC,CASSYKRTYNEQFF
.,TRBV6-2/TRBV6-3,15,TRBD1,TRBJ2-2,TGTGCCAGCAGACGGACAGGGAGCAACACCGGGGAGCTGTTTTTT,CASRRTGSNTGELFF
many,TRBV10-3,12,TRBD1,TRBJ2-5,TGTGCCATCAGTGTTAGCCAGGGGGCCCAGTACTTC,CAISVSQGAQYF
many,TRBV24-1,14,TRBD1,TRBJ1-2,TGTGCCACCAGCGGGACAGGGATACGTGGTGGCTACACCTTC,CATSGTGIRGGYTF
many,TRBV29-1,13,TRBD1,TRBJ2-5,TGCAGCTTCCGACAGGGGATCCAAGAGACCCAGTACTTC,CSFRQGIQETQYF
.,TRBV24-1,15,.,TRBJ2-5,TGTGCCACCAGTGATTTGAAAGCTTCCCGGGAGACCCAGTACTTC,CATSDLKASRETQYF
few,TRBV19,13,TRBD1,TRBJ2-1,TGTGCCAGCGGACAGGGGCTATACAATGAGCAGTTCTTC,CASGQGLYNEQFF
few,TRBV12-3/TRBV12-4,14,.,TRBJ2-7,TGTGCCAGCAGTTTAGCGGGGGCCTACTACGAGCAGTACTTC,CASSLAGAYYEQYF
.,TRBV20-1,18,TRBD1,TRBJ1-5,TGCAGTGCTAGAGATCGAGACAGGGGGCATGTAAGCAATCAGCCCCAGCATTTT,CSARDRDRGHVSNQPQHF
few,TRBV6-5,15,.,TRBJ1-2,TGTGCCAGCAGTTACTCGAGTCCAGGAATCGGTGGCTACACCTTC,CASSYSSPGIGGYTF
few,TRBV7-9,14,.,TRBJ1-4,TGTGCCAGCAGCCCCCGGGCCAAGGGTGAAAAACTGTTTTTT,CASSPRAKGEKLFF
.,TRBV27,16,.,TRBJ2-5,TGTGCCAGCAGTCCTGAGTTACCTGGGCTACGGGAGACCCAGTACTTC,CASSPELPGLRETQYF
few,TRBV2,18,.,TRBJ2-1,TGTGCCAGCTGTTTAGGGGGAAGTCTAGCGAACTCCTACAATGAGCAGTTCTTC,CASCLGGSLANSYNEQFF
many,TRBV7-9,16,TRBD2,TRBJ2-5,TGTGCCAGCAGCTTACAGGGTCAACTAGCGGGAGAGACCCAGTACTTC,CASSLQGQLAGETQYF
few,TRBV11-2,18,.,TRBJ2-4,TGTGCCAGCAGCTTGGTTCCTGAGGTTAATCTAGCCAAAAACATTCAGTACTTC,CASSLVPEVNLAKNIQYF
few,TRBV3-1,18,TRBD2,TRBJ2-3,TGTGTCAGCAGCCAAGAAGCTCGACTAGCGGGAGCCACAGATACGCAGTATTTT,CVSSQEARLAGATDTQYF
few,TRBV4-3,15,.,TRBJ2-1,TGCGCCAGCAGCCAAGATCCCGGACGGAACAGGGAGCAGTTCTTC,CASSQDPGRNREQFF
many,TRBV5-4,16,TRBD2,TRBJ2-3,TGTGCCAGCAGCTTGCTTGGGACTAGCGCTACAGATACGCAGTATTTT,CASSLLGTSATDTQYF
many,TRBV12-3/TRBV12-4,14,TRBD1,TRBJ1-1,TGTGCCAGCAGTACGTACAGGGGGAACACTGAAGCTTTCTTT,CASSTYRGNTEAFF
many,TRBV5-6,13,.,TRBJ2-7,TGTGCCAGCAGCTTTGGGGGAGTCGGGGAGCAGTACTTC,CASSFGGVGEQYF
many,TRBV7-2,15,.,TRBJ1-5,TGTGCCAGCAGCTTAGGGGGTTTCAGAGATCAGCCCCAGCATTTT,CASSLGGFRDQPQHF
many,TRBV28,17,.,TRBJ1-1,TGTGCCAGCAGTTCCCCGGACGAGTGGGTGTTATACACTGAAGCTTTCTTT,CASSSPDEWVLYTEAFF
many,TRBV2,13,.,TRBJ2-1,TGTGCCAGCAGTGTATCGGGGGTCAATGAGCAGTTCTTC,CASSVSGVNEQFF
many,TRBV7-8,15,TRBD1,TRBJ1-5,TGTGCCAGCAGCTTAGGACAGGGGCTAGGACAGCCCCAGCATTTT,CASSLGQGLGQPQHF
many,TRBV7-9,16,TRBD2,TRBJ2-2,TGTGCCAGCAGCTTAAAGCTAGCGGGGTCGACCGGGGAGCTGTTTTTT,CASSLKLAGSTGELFF
few,TRBV10-3,13,TRBD1,TRBJ1-1,TGTGCCATCAGCCGGGACAGGGGGCAGAGGGCTTTCTTT,CAISRDRGQRAFF
.,TRBV19,15,TRBD2,TRBJ2-7,TGTGCCAGTAGTATGTTCGCGGGAGGACCCCCCGAGCAGTACTTC,CASSMFAGGPPEQYF
few,TRBV28,14,TRBD1,TRBJ2-7,TGTGCCAGCAGTTTACGGACAGGGTTCTACGAGCAGTACTTC,CASSLRTGFYEQYF
many,TRBV21-1,16,.,TRBJ1-6,TGTGCCAGCAGCACCAGGGAACCCTTTGTGAATTCACCCCTCCACTTT,CASSTREPFVNSPLHF
.,TRBV20-1,13,.,TRBJ1-2,TGCAGTGCTCAAGGGGGGCCTAACTATGGCTACACCTTC,CSAQGGPNYGYTF
many,TRBV29-1,13,.,TRBJ2-7,TGCAGCGTTGAAAGCGGCAGCTCCTACGAGCAGTACTTC,CSVESGSSYEQYF
.,TRBV4-2,18,TRBD1,TRBJ2-1,TGTGCCAGCAGCCTCCCGGGGACAGGGGGGCCCTTAGGCAATGAGCAGTTCTTC,CASSLPGTGGPLGNEQFF
many,TRBV11-2,17,TRBD1,TRBJ2-3,TGTGCCAGCAGCCACCCAGCACAGGGGGCCATCACAGATACGCAGTATTTT,CASSHPAQGAITDTQYF
many,TRBV2,15,.,TRBJ2-1,TGTGCCAGCAAGGGACGAGCGGATTCCTACAATGAGCAGTTCTTC,CASKGRADSYNEQFF
many,TRBV24-1,11,.,TRBJ2-5,TGTGCCACCAGTGCCAGGGGGACCCAGTACTTC,CATSARGTQYF
many,TRBV5-1,16,TRBD2,TRBJ2-6,TGCGCCAGCAGCTTAGCGGGGGGGCCTGGGGCCAACGTCCTGACTTTC,CASSLAGGPGANVLTF
.,TRBV6-5,15,TRBD1,TRBJ2-7,TGTGCCAGCAGCTACCGGGACAGGGGGCCCTACGAGCAGTACTTC,CASSYRDRGPYEQYF
many,TRBV24-1,16,.,TRBJ2-2,TGTGCCACCAGTGATTTCCCAGCAGGGCGTGTCGGGGAGCTGTTTTTT,CATSDFPAGRVGELFF